This record concerns one TCR beta chain sequence. The data belong to a study of blood T cell repertoires in COVID-19. Study summary: PBMCs, B-cell-depleted T cells, or T cells provided the cDNA or gDNA that made up the material.

In the authors' methods: It was from reference gene primer amplification that nucleated cell counts were estimated. Clones were sequenced by immunoSEQ multiplex PCR, and TCRdb holds only the in-frame ones, with some missing. V, J and clone size derive from that table, while D and trimming were established from the DNA sequence. The data hold over 45,000 clones, with roughly 79% observed a single time. The V end was cut by 0 bases, the J end by 5 bases, with 7 bases between. Germline V gene sequence: CDR1 MGHRA, CDR2 YSYEKL. The CDR3 totals 13 residues. The chain recombines TRBV4-1 with TRBJ1-1, with D tentatively TRBD1 (5 bases). Sequences were obtained from peripheral blood. The receptor comes from a woman of 80 years or more with active or convalescent COVID-19. The CDR3 protein is CASSQERQTEAFF. DNA of the CDR3: TGCGCCAGCAGCCAAGAACGACAGACTGAAGCTTTCTTT.